The rows below give T cell receptor beta chains drawn from one sample of a study of blood T cell repertoires in COVID-19. Profiling relied on immunoSEQ multiplex PCR, and the TCRdb table lists in-frame clones only, not all of them. The table has some 150,000 clones, over 70% seen once. The sample comprised peripheral blood. The receptors come from a man in his sixties with acute or convalescent COVID-19. Each CDR3 is given with its conserved first and last residue. Fields, in order: V gene, clone size, CDR3 protein. Size is omitted from some rows. Given values are once, few, many or a class for expanded clones.

v_call: TRBV6-5
clone_size: .
cdr3_aa: CASLAMLAGGNEQFF

v_call: TRBV9
clone_size: .
cdr3_aa: CASSGGPTETQYF

v_call: TRBV29-1
clone_size: .
cdr3_aa: CSVESTQANYGYTF

v_call: TRBV7-2
clone_size: .
cdr3_aa: CASSEGQGRAYEQYF

v_call: TRBV5-1
clone_size: .
cdr3_aa: CASSLALAGDQETQYF

v_call: TRBV5-4
clone_size: .
cdr3_aa: CASSPTGGSPLHF

v_call: TRBV12-3/TRBV12-4
clone_size: .
cdr3_aa: CASSNRVIYEQYF

v_call: TRBV2
clone_size: .
cdr3_aa: CASSEARTSGVVSQYF

v_call: TRBV24-1
clone_size: .
cdr3_aa: CATSDLPLAGATDTQYF

v_call: TRBV30
clone_size: once
cdr3_aa: CAWSVRVTGELFF

v_call: TRBV5-1
clone_size: .
cdr3_aa: CASSLNSGASSGNTIYF

v_call: TRBV18
clone_size: .
cdr3_aa: CASSPRSENLNTEAFF

v_call: TRBV5-6
clone_size: .
cdr3_aa: CASSLAGRASGANVLTF

v_call: TRBV11-3
clone_size: few
cdr3_aa: CASSQGWPGGPADTQYF

v_call: TRBV7-9
clone_size: few
cdr3_aa: CASSPPGQNFYF

v_call: TRBV7-9
clone_size: few
cdr3_aa: CASSLVGGGFGYTF

v_call: TRBV6-2/TRBV6-3
clone_size: few
cdr3_aa: CASSYYLNQPQHF

v_call: TRBV12-3/TRBV12-4
clone_size: .
cdr3_aa: CASSLAGGNTIYF

v_call: TRBV29-1
clone_size: .
cdr3_aa: CSVGVSFIYGYTF

v_call: TRBV27
clone_size: .
cdr3_aa: CASSLLGLAGRRNNEQFF

v_call: TRBV15
clone_size: .
cdr3_aa: CATSARTANYGYTF